A single sample is the source of the 21 T cell receptor beta chains below, sequenced in a study of OX40 agonist ivuxolimab in advanced cancers. Clones were sequenced by immunoSEQ multiplex PCR, and TCRdb holds only the in-frame ones, with some missing. Counted here are about 79,000 clones, roughly 94% occurring once; the ten biggest clones make up over 8.5%. The specimen was CD4+ or CD8+ T cells sorted from blood, collected in a trial of the OX40 agonist ivuxolimab. The receptor source for this set is an adult with an advanced solid tumor such as melanoma, head and neck, liver or kidney cancer.

V gene TRBV7-7 combines with J gene TRBJ2-3, with 8 nucleotides matching TRBD2. In germline, CDR1 is SSHAT, CDR2 FNYEAQ (reference sequence). Unmatched junction bases numbered 6, after V lost 0 bases and J lost 1 base. The length of the CDR3 is 17 residues. This CDR3 is CASSLAWSGSGTDTQYF. CDR3 coding DNA: TGTGCCAGCAGCTTAGCGTGGAGCGGGAGCGGCACAGATACGCAGTATTTT.

The chain carries TRBV15 and TRBJ2-3; 9 positions agree with TRBD2. The V segment lost 0 bases and the J segment 4 bases; nucleotides outside the gene matches: 11. CDR1 is LNHNV and CDR2 is YYDKDF in the germline V gene (reference sequence). The CDR3 consists of 18 residues. CDR3 sequence: CATSRDGGSGSGADTQYF. CDR3 DNA: TGTGCCACCAGCAGAGATGGGGGTAGCGGGAGTGGTGCAGATACGCAGTATTTT.

The V and J genes are TRBV6-7 and TRBJ2-7; 9 bases line up with TRBD1. TRBV6-7 is assigned to the ORF class and has an uncertain function. CDR3 length: 17 residues. The trim removed 2 bases at V and 2 bases at J, leaving 10 bases unmatched. CDR3: CASSYTHRGRRTYEQYF. The CDR3 nucleotides are TGTGCCAGCAGTTACACGCACAGGGGGCGGAGAACCTACGAGCAGTACTTC.

The chain carries TRBV6-5 and TRBJ2-7; weak D call: TRBD2 (6 bases). V shed 6 bases and J shed 0 bases, with 15 bases lying between them. This CDR3 has 15 amino acids. Germline V gene data show CDR1 as MNHEY and CDR2 as SVGAGI. DNA for the CDR3: TGTGCCAGCAGGGGGAGTCTAGCGTTCTCCTACGAGCAGTACTTC. Its protein product is CASRGSLAFSYEQYF.

The V and J genes are TRBV27 and TRBJ2-2; D is perhaps TRBD2 (6 bases). Trimming shortened V by 6 bases and J by 3 bases, and 11 bases separated the two germline ends. Germline-derived CDR1 and CDR2 are MNHEY and SMNVEV (reference sequence). This CDR3 is 14 amino acids long. The CDR3 DNA follows: TGTGCCAGCAGGTGGGCGGGATACACCGGGGAGCTGTTTTTT. Translation gives CASRWAGYTGELFF.

This rearrangement joins TRBV6-6 to TRBJ2-3; D ambiguous. Germline CDR1 and CDR2: MNHNY and SVGAGI (reference sequence). Trimming took 2 bases from V and 5 from J, leaving 5 bases between them. The CDR3 consists of 12 residues. CDR3 amino acids: CASSYVGDTQYF. The CDR3 DNA follows: TGTGCCAGCAGTTACGTCGGAGATACGCAGTATTTT.

CDR3 nucleotides: TGTGCCAGCAGCTTAAGGGGGGGAACGAGCACTGAAGCTTTCTTT. Translated: CASSLRGGTSTEAFF. V gene TRBV7-3 combines with J gene TRBJ1-1; perhaps TRBD1 as D (5 bases). V was cut by 1 base and J by 4 bases, with 13 bases left in between. The CDR3 has 15 residues. The germline gives CDR1 SGHTA, CDR2 FQGTGA.

The V gene is TRBV6-5, the J gene TRBJ2-5, with unresolved D. The CDR3 spans 13 residues. V lost 6 bases and J lost 11, with 19 bases in between. Germline loops: CDR1 MNHEY, CDR2 SVGAGI. The CDR3 here is CASRPLPHKEQYF. The CDR3 nucleotides are TGTGCCAGCAGACCTCTACCGCACAAGGAGCAGTACTTC.

The gene calls are TRBV27 and TRBJ1-5; D ambiguous. CDR1 is MNHEY, CDR2 SMNVEV, per germline (reference sequence). The CDR3 consists of 15 residues. V gave up 5 bases and J gave up 2 bases, with 13 bases separating them. The CDR3 sequence: CASSPGSGGNQPQHF. The CDR3, as DNA: TGTGCCAGCAGTCCCGGGAGTGGAGGCAATCAGCCCCAGCATTTT.

The gene calls are TRBV15 and TRBJ2-1, with 9 bases lining up with TRBD1. The CDR3 totals 17 residues. CDR1 is LNHNV and CDR2 is YYDKDF in the germline V gene (reference sequence). J lost 8 bases, V lost 0 bases, and 11 bases had no gene match. In DNA form, the CDR3 reads TGTGCCACCAGCAGAGATTCTCGGGACAGGGTTTTCGATGAGCAGTTCTTC. Residues: CATSRDSRDRVFDEQFF.

The chain is built from TRBV25-1 and TRBJ2-5, with D possibly TRBD2 on 7 matching bases. The J call may be incorrect, as the DNA end agrees better with TRBJ2-7. Germline V lookup: CDR1 MGHDK, CDR2 SYGVNS. The CDR3 has 15 residues. The CDR3 nucleotides are TGTGCCAGCAGTGAAGGAGGGGGGGCAGGCTACGAGCAGTACTTC. Protein: CASSEGGGAGYEQYF.

The chain uses TRBV7-2 and TRBJ2-3, with 11 bases fitting TRBD2. This CDR3 has 17 residues. The germline gives CDR1 SGHTA, CDR2 FQGNSA. V gave up 3 bases and J gave up 6 bases; unmatched junction bases: 11. The CDR3 loop is CASSFPLAGGPWDTQYF. For the CDR3, the DNA is TGTGCCAGCAGCTTCCCTTTAGCGGGGGGGCCTTGGGATACGCAGTATTTT.

This clone was seen once. The chain combines TRBV19 with TRBJ1-1; no clear D gene. Trimming removed 2 bases at V and 1 base at J, with 2 bases between. This CDR3 contains 12 residues. Germline CDR1 is LNHDA and CDR2 is SQIVND (reference sequence). The CDR3 loop is CASSIQNTEAFF. In nucleotides, the CDR3 is TGTGCCAGTAGTATACAGAACACTGAAGCTTTCTTT.

J is TRBJ2-3 and V is TRBV7-9; 9 nucleotides line up with TRBD2. The CDR3 has 14 amino acids. Trimming cost V 4 bases and J 3 bases; bases outside gene matches: 2. CDR1 and CDR2 from the germline V gene are SEHNR and FQNEAQ (reference sequence). CDR3 residues: CASSSSGETDTQYF. DNA of the CDR3: TGTGCCAGCAGCTCTAGCGGGGAGACAGATACGCAGTATTTT.

The rearrangement joins TRBV11-2 to TRBJ2-7; tentatively, D is TRBD1 or TRBD2 (5 bases each). The CDR3 consists of 12 residues. V was clipped by 5 bases and J by 4 bases, with 9 bases between them. In germline, CDR1 is SGHAT, CDR2 FQNNGV. CDR3 amino acids: CASSGTDYEQYF. CDR3 DNA sequence: TGTGCCAGCAGCGGGACCGATTACGAGCAGTACTTC.

The rearrangement uses TRBV4-2 and TRBJ1-2; D is possibly TRBD1 (6 bases). The CDR3 runs 15 residues. V was pared by 0 bases and J by 3 bases, with 11 bases between. Germline lookup yields CDR1 LGHNA and CDR2 YNFKEQ. The CDR3 here is CASSQDPGDYYGYTF. In DNA form, the CDR3 reads TGTGCCAGCAGCCAAGATCCAGGGGACTACTATGGCTACACCTTC.

The rearrangement joins TRBV9 to TRBJ2-1; TRBD2 matches at 10 bases. Trimming cost V 3 bases and J 1 base; bases outside gene matches: 7. Germline lookup yields CDR1 SGDLS and CDR2 YYNGEE. The length of the CDR3 is 17 residues. The CDR3 is CASSARVAGGSYNEQFF. The CDR3 nucleotides read TGTGCCAGCAGCGCCCGAGTAGCGGGAGGTTCCTACAATGAGCAGTTCTTC.

This clone appeared once. The genes are TRBV2 and TRBJ2-7; 9 bases match TRBD2. The CDR3 loop spans 12 amino acids. After removal of 10 bases from V and 2 bases from J, the junction contained 3 bases not matched to a gene. Germline V gene data show CDR1 as SNHLY and CDR2 as FYNNEI. The CDR3 bases are TGTGCCACACGGACTAGCGCCTACGAGCAGTACTTC. Residues: CATRTSAYEQYF.

The chain recombines TRBV6-6 with TRBJ2-2; D is uncertain. This CDR3 contains 14 residues. CDR1 is MNHNY, CDR2 SVGAGI, per germline (reference sequence). Trimming took 4 bases from V and 4 from J, leaving 10 bases between them. The CDR3 DNA sequence: TGTGCCAGCAGTTCAGGTCCCGGCACCGGGGAGCTGTTTTTT. As protein: CASSSGPGTGELFF.

The chain employs TRBV4-3 and TRBJ1-3, with D tentatively TRBD1 (5 bases). CDR3 length: 16 residues. The V gene lost 2 bases and the J gene lost 9 bases, with 20 bases spanning the gap. Germline assignment: CDR1 LGHNA and CDR2 YSLEER. CDR3 amino acids: CASSQTDSPSLRTIYF. Here the CDR3 DNA reads TGCGCCAGCAGCCAAACAGACAGCCCCTCCCTACGCACCATATATTTT.

The count of this clone is one. This sequence joins TRBV21-1 and TRBJ1-5; the table's D call, TRBD1, was not checked against the DNA. TRBV21-1 is assigned pseudogene status. This CDR3 comprises 15 residues. The CDR3 DNA follows: TGTGCCAGCAGCAAAGGGACACCTTTAAGGCAGCCCCAGCATTTT. Its translation is CASSKGTPLRQPQHF.